Here is one TCR beta chain with its context. Antigen: not known. This sample was included in a study of T cell responses to AZD1222 COVID-19 vaccine. Notes on the study in general: Among those given AZD1222, only 5 to 7 were seropositive at baseline. Among vaccine-associated CD4 TCRs, coverage spanned spike, with dominance at 160-218 and 743-854. Spike-specific TCR breadth and depth rose after two AZD1222 doses. As reported, nearly half of all spike-specific TCRs target variant regions that are unmutated.

The CDR3 extends over 13 amino acids. Germline V gene lookup returns CDR1 LNHDA and CDR2 SQIVND (reference sequence). The V gene end was trimmed by 4 bases and the J gene end by 4 bases; junction bases not matched to a gene: 3. Clones were read by immunoSEQ multiplex PCR, and TCRdb kept only the in-frame ones, dropping some. The sample holds tens of thousands of clones, around 80% seen once. The sequence came from an adult in good health. The sequenced sample was peripheral blood, obtained on day 0 of AZD1222 vaccination. The chain employs TRBV19 and TRBJ1-1, with 7 bases identical to TRBD1. The CDR3: CASSTYRGTEAFF. The DNA of the CDR3 is TGTGCCAGTAGTACCTACAGGGGCACTGAAGCTTTCTTT.